These 32 T cell receptor beta chains were all obtained from the same sample, sequenced in a study of cytomegalovirus exposure and HLA in healthy donors. PCR involved 60 Vbeta and 13 Jbeta primers. Sequencing used immunoSEQ multiplex PCR; TCRdb keeps in-frame clones, though not all of them. The sample yields over 120,000 clones, approximately 74% seen once. The sample taken for sequencing was PBMCs. The receptors derive from a man between 18 and 35 years old in good health and CMV-seropositive.

The chain recombines TRBV5-6 with TRBJ1-6; D gene unclear. The CDR3 spans 14 residues. Germline lookup yields CDR1 SGHDT and CDR2 YYEEEE. The V gene lost 0 bases and the J gene lost 8 bases, with 9 bases spanning the gap. As DNA, the CDR3 is TGTGCCAGCAGCTTGGTTCTATCGGATTCACCCCTCCACTTT. Its protein is CASSLVLSDSPLHF.

The chain combines TRBV5-1 with TRBJ2-5, with 8 bases identical to TRBD2. This CDR3 spans 16 amino acids. V dropped 3 bases and J dropped 1; count of bases not matched to a gene: 8. Germline CDR1 is SGHRS and CDR2 is YFSETQ. The CDR3 nucleotides are TGCGCCAGCAGCTCGCCAGCGGGGGCTTCCCAAGAGACCCAGTACTTC. This sequence encodes CASSSPAGASQETQYF.

This clone was seen a few times. V gene TRBV7-2 combines with J gene TRBJ1-2; TRBD1 might be the D (5 bases). From germline, CDR1 is SGHTA and CDR2 FQGNSA. The V end was cut by 3 bases, the J end by 4 bases, with 12 bases between. This CDR3 is 14 amino acids long. CDR3 amino acids: CASSLFTGLYGYTF. In DNA form, the CDR3 reads TGTGCCAGCAGCTTGTTTACAGGCCTCTATGGCTACACCTTC.

The chain couples TRBV7-2 to TRBJ1-1, with a tentative D call TRBD1 (5 bases). The CDR3 extends over 13 amino acids. Trimming removed 5 bases at V and 2 bases at J, with 9 bases between. Germline V lookup: CDR1 SGHTA, CDR2 FQGNSA. In DNA form, the CDR3 reads TGTGCCAGCAGCCTAGGACATAACACTGAAGCTTTCTTT. It translates to CASSLGHNTEAFF.

The sample holds one count of this clone. The rearrangement uses TRBV9 and TRBJ2-5; TRBD1 agrees at 8 bases. With V trimmed by 4 bases and J by 1 base, 6 bases remained unmatched. CDR3 size: 15 residues. CDR1 and CDR2 from the germline V gene are SGDLS and YYNGEE. CDR3 in amino acids: CASSPGGGGQETQYF. The CDR3, as DNA: TGTGCCAGCAGCCCAGGGGGCGGCGGCCAAGAGACCCAGTACTTC.

This clone has a handful of counts. V gene TRBV4-1 combines with J gene TRBJ2-5; D is possibly TRBD1 (5 bases). The germline V and J ends were trimmed by 4 bases and 2 bases, with 14 bases remaining between them. This CDR3 is built from 15 residues. Per the germline V gene, CDR1 is MGHRA and CDR2 is YSYEKL. CDR3: CASSPSTGVQETQYF. CDR3 DNA: TGCGCCAGCAGCCCCTCAACAGGCGTACAAGAGACCCAGTACTTC.

This chain uses TRBV30 with TRBJ2-5; the match to TRBD2 covers 10 bases. Germline-derived CDR1 and CDR2 are GTSNPN and SVGIG (reference sequence). Trimming removed 2 bases from V and 2 bases from J; junction bases left unmatched: 8. The CDR3 extends over 16 amino acids. The chain's CDR3 is CAWSTPGTSVQETQYF. In nucleotides, the CDR3 is TGTGCCTGGAGTACCCCCGGGACTAGCGTACAAGAGACCCAGTACTTC.

The CDR3: CASSVSNTGELFF. The CDR3 nucleotides are TGTGCCAGCAGTGTATCGAACACCGGGGAGCTGTTTTTT. This chain links TRBV2 with TRBJ2-2; no definite D call. Trimming pared 4 bases from V and 0 bases from J, leaving 3 bases between. The germline gives CDR1 SNHLY, CDR2 FYNNEI. The CDR3 is made up of 13 amino acids.

CDR3 protein: CSVEDQGGRSYYNEQFF. The CDR3 region has the DNA TGCAGCGTTGAAGATCAAGGGGGTCGTAGCTACTACAATGAGCAGTTCTTC. The J gene is TRBJ2-1, the V gene TRBV29-1; tentatively, D is TRBD1 (6 bases). Deletions cut 0 bases from V and 3 bases from J, with 18 bases between. The CDR3 loop spans 17 amino acids. The germline CDR1 and CDR2 sequences are SQVTM and ANQGSEA.

V is TRBV27 and J is TRBJ2-1; TRBD2 aligns across 11 bases. Germline CDR1 and CDR2: MNHEY and SMNVEV (reference sequence). V shed 1 base, J shed 1 base, and the junction held 0 bases outside the gene matches. CDR3 length: 16 residues. CDR3 protein: CASSLLAGGSYNEQFF. DNA of the CDR3: TGTGCCAGCAGTTTATTAGCGGGAGGGTCCTACAATGAGCAGTTCTTC.

The chain is built from TRBV29-1 and TRBJ1-6; 7 bases align to TRBD1. Germline V gene lookup returns CDR1 SQVTM and CDR2 ANQGSEA. The CDR3 length is 17 residues. The V and J ends lost 1 base and 0 bases, in that order; junction bases with no gene match: 6. CDR3: CSVEAGQASSYNSPLHF. The CDR3 DNA reads as TGCAGCGTTGAAGCTGGACAGGCGAGCTCCTATAATTCACCCCTCCACTTT.

V usage is TRBV28 and J usage is TRBJ2-7, with TRBD1 identical over 10 bases. The CDR3 length is 16 residues. CDR1 and CDR2 (germline): MDHEN, SYDVKM. V dropped 2 bases and J dropped 2; count of bases not matched to a gene: 6. The CDR3 is CASSLDRGRKAYEQYF. In DNA form, the CDR3 reads TGTGCCAGCAGTTTAGACAGGGGGCGAAAAGCCTACGAGCAGTACTTC.

The chain combines TRBV4-1 with TRBJ1-4; no reliable D call. In germline, CDR1 is MGHRA, CDR2 YSYEKL. V dropped 0 bases and J dropped 4 bases, with 3 bases sitting between them. The CDR3 extends over 13 amino acids. The CDR3 DNA sequence: TGCGCCAGCAGCCAAGACATTAATGAAAAACTGTTTTTT. The encoded protein is CASSQDINEKLFF.

In its sample, this clone was seen a few times. The chain uses TRBV6-1 and TRBJ1-1; no clear D gene. The V and J ends lost 7 bases and 5 bases respectively, with 14 bases between them. CDR3 length equals 13 residues. Germline V gene sequence: CDR1 MNHNS, CDR2 SASEGT. CDR3 nucleotide sequence: TGTGCCAGCAATAAAGGAGAGATGACTGAAGCTTTCTTT. It encodes CASNKGEMTEAFF.

This chain joins TRBV5-1 and TRBJ2-5, with TRBD1 as a possible D gene (6 bases). The V gene's germline CDR1 is SGHRS and CDR2 YFSETQ. CDR3 length: 15 residues. V lost 3 bases and J lost 1, with 13 bases in between. DNA for the CDR3: TGCGCCAGCAGCTCACAGGGAACGTTCCAAGAGACCCAGTACTTC. Its translation: CASSSQGTFQETQYF.

The CDR3 nucleotides read TGCGCCAGCGCAGACAGGGAGGATTCACCCCTCCACTTT. Translating gives CASADREDSPLHF. V usage is TRBV5-1 and J usage is TRBJ1-6, with 7 bases matching TRBD1. This CDR3 spans 13 amino acids. Germline assignment: CDR1 SGHRS and CDR2 YFSETQ. Trimming took 7 bases from V and 8 from J; bases not matched to a gene: 6. Combining the CDR3 with reference TRBV5-1 and TRBJ1-6 gives the whole variable domain KAGVTQTPRYLIKTRGQQVTLSCSPISGHRSVSWYQQTPGQGLQFLFEYFSETQRNKGNFPGRFSGRQFSNSRSEMNVSTLELGDSALYLCASADREDSPLHFGNGTRLTVT.

V and J are TRBV28 and TRBJ2-5, with 9 bases fitting TRBD2. J was trimmed by 3 bases and V by 2 bases; bases with no gene match: 7. The germline V gene encodes CDR1 MDHEN and CDR2 SYDVKM. CDR3 length equals 16 residues. CDR3 in amino acids: CASSLGREGLEETQYF. The CDR3 DNA is TGTGCCAGCAGTTTAGGGCGGGAGGGCCTTGAAGAGACCCAGTACTTC.

This chain connects TRBV27 to TRBJ1-5; TRBD1 agrees at 9 bases. This CDR3 has 13 residues. Trimming cost V 5 bases and J 6 bases; bases outside gene matches: 2. The germline V gene encodes CDR1 MNHEY and CDR2 SMNVEV (reference sequence). CDR3 protein: CASSPDRGQPQHF. The CDR3 DNA follows: TGTGCCAGCAGTCCGGACAGGGGTCAGCCCCAGCATTTT.

The chain employs TRBV19 and TRBJ1-1; D is ambiguous. The germline gives CDR1 LNHDA, CDR2 SQIVND (reference sequence). With 3 bases removed from V and 7 bases from J, the gap between germline ends came to 6 bases. This CDR3 is 11 amino acids long. This CDR3 reads CASSIRYEAFF. The CDR3 DNA follows: TGTGCCAGTAGTATCCGCTATGAAGCTTTCTTT. Full variable domain (missing parts from reference TRBV19 and TRBJ1-1): DGGITQSPKYLFRKEGQNVTLSCEQNLNHDAMYWYRQDPGQGLRLIYYSQIVNDFQKGDIAEGYSVSREKKESFPLTVTSAQKNPTAFYLCASSIRYEAFFGQGTRLTVV.

The chain carries TRBV5-1 and TRBJ2-2; D remains unclear. The CDR3 contains 14 residues. Per germline, CDR1 SGHRS and CDR2 YFSETQ. The germline V and J ends were trimmed by 0 bases and 7 bases, with 10 bases remaining between them. The CDR3 loop reads CASSLDPSGGELFF. CDR3 bases: TGCGCCAGCAGCTTGGACCCATCAGGCGGGGAGCTGTTTTTT.

This clone was detected a few times. V is TRBV5-5 and J is TRBJ1-2, with a weak D call TRBD1 (6 bases). This CDR3 contains 15 residues. V was trimmed by 4 bases and J by 8 bases, leaving 21 bases between them. Germline loops: CDR1 SGHKS, CDR2 YYEKEE (reference sequence). CDR3 DNA: TGTGCCAGCAGCCCACACGACCCCCTAACAGGGGGCTACACCTTC. Amino acids: CASSPHDPLTGGYTF.

This clone was found a few times. V and J are TRBV15 and TRBJ1-5, with 8 bases matching TRBD1. V lost 3 bases and J lost 2; bases outside the gene matches: 6. CDR1 is LNHNV, CDR2 YYDKDF, per germline (reference sequence). The CDR3 has 16 residues. CDR3 region: CATSSTTGDRNQPQHF. CDR3 nucleotide sequence: TGTGCCACCAGCAGTACGACAGGGGATCGCAATCAGCCCCAGCATTTT.

The chain combines TRBV25-1 with TRBJ2-2, with a weak D call TRBD1 (5 bases). The length of the CDR3 is 17 residues. V was pared by 4 bases and J by 6 bases, with 21 bases between. From germline, CDR1 is MGHDK and CDR2 SYGVNS. In DNA, the CDR3 is TGTGCCAGCAGTGGGATCTTGGGGCCGGCTGGGGCCGGGGAGCTGTTTTTT. This translates into CASSGILGPAGAGELFF.

The V and J genes are TRBV18 and TRBJ2-1, with D perhaps TRBD1 (6 bases). The V gene's germline CDR1 is KGHSH and CDR2 LQKENI. V was shortened by 1 base and J by 2 bases, with 15 bases between the two germline ends. The CDR3 length is 17 residues. The CDR3 is CASSPRLGQITYNEQFF. The CDR3 region has the DNA TGTGCCAGCTCACCACGATTGGGACAAATTACCTACAATGAGCAGTTCTTC.

J is TRBJ1-2 and V is TRBV7-2; TRBD1 matches 7 bases. The CDR3 runs 14 residues. Germline V gene data show CDR1 as SGHTA and CDR2 as FQGNSA. The ends lost 4 bases at V and 5 bases at J; junction bases unmatched: 7. The CDR3 reads CASSSRQGLYGYTF. CDR3 nucleotides: TGTGCCAGCAGCTCGAGACAGGGTTTGTATGGCTACACCTTC.

This rearrangement joins TRBV19 to TRBJ2-3, with no clear D. Germline CDR1 and CDR2: LNHDA and SQIVND (reference sequence). The length of the CDR3 is 12 residues. The V end was cut by 3 bases, the J end by 4 bases, with 5 bases between. CDR3 in DNA: TGTGCCAGTAGTATCATGTCAGATACGCAGTATTTT. It is translated as CASSIMSDTQYF.

V and J are TRBV7-9 and TRBJ2-7; maybe TRBD2 (5 bases). V lost 1 base and J lost 7, with 8 bases in between. This CDR3 has 12 amino acids. In germline, CDR1 is SEHNR, CDR2 FQNEAQ (reference sequence). The CDR3 sequence is CASSLDGGEQYF. The CDR3, as DNA: TGTGCCAGCAGCTTAGACGGCGGGGAGCAGTACTTC.

This clone was recorded a few times. The chain combines TRBV12-5 with TRBJ2-1, with unresolved D. Germline V gene sequence: CDR1 LGHNT, CDR2 FRNRAP. The V and J ends lost 0 bases and 3 bases respectively, with 9 bases between them. The CDR3 spans 15 residues. Written as DNA, the CDR3 is TGTGCTAGTGGTTTGGTACTACTGGTCTACAATGAGCAGTTCTTC. The encoded protein is CASGLVLLVYNEQFF.

The chain recombines TRBV5-4 with TRBJ2-3, with D unclear. V was clipped by 2 bases and J by 6 bases, with 4 bases between them. Looked up from germline, CDR1 is SGHNT and CDR2 is YYREEE (reference sequence). The CDR3 has 11 residues. DNA for the CDR3: TGTGCCAGCAGCTTCGGGGATACGCAGTATTTT. This sequence encodes CASSFGDTQYF.

Details on this clone: The sample holds other DNA sequences that translate to the same CDR3. The J gene is TRBJ2-7, the V gene TRBV7-2, with D possibly TRBD2 on 6 matching bases. V gave up 2 bases and J gave up 3 bases, with 11 bases separating them. Germline-derived CDR1 and CDR2 are SGHTA and FQGNSA. The CDR3 contains 14 residues. The CDR3 nucleotides read TGTGCCAGCAGCTTAAGGCAGGGAGGCTACGAGCAGTACTTC. Residues: CASSLRQGGYEQYF.

This chain links TRBV10-2 with TRBJ2-2, with D uncertain. Trimming removed 5 bases from V and 4 bases from J, with 8 bases in between. The CDR3 totals 13 residues. CDR1 is WSHSY, CDR2 SAAADI, per germline. The CDR3 here is CASSPSATGELFF. The DNA for the CDR3 is TGCGCCAGCAGTCCGAGTGCCACCGGGGAGCTGTTTTTT.

This chain joins TRBV19 and TRBJ1-1; TRBD1 matches at 9 bases. Germline V gene data show CDR1 as LNHDA and CDR2 as SQIVND (reference sequence). V lost 5 bases, J lost 4 bases, and 5 bases stayed unmatched. The CDR3 has 14 amino acids. The CDR3 DNA sequence: TGTGCCAGTAGTGTAGGACAGGGGCGCACTGAAGCTTTCTTT. It codes for CASSVGQGRTEAFF. The entire variable domain, with the rest obtained from reference TRBV19 and TRBJ1-1, is as follows: DGGITQSPKYLFRKEGQNVTLSCEQNLNHDAMYWYRQDPGQGLRLIYYSQIVNDFQKGDIAEGYSVSREKKESFPLTVTSAQKNPTAFYLCASSVGQGRTEAFFGQGTRLTVV.